This T cell receptor (beta chain) appears in the sequencing data of a study of PD-L1 blockade in urothelial cancer (dated by TCRdb to the late 2010s). Study-wide context: All patients started therapy around 2014 and received atezolizumab 1,200 mg intravenously every 3 weeks. About 85% of the 29 patients were males with bladder-origin urothelial cancer, and about 60% of the roughly 29 reported a prior smoking history. An ECOG performance status of 0 or 1 was recorded for the patients, and 0 to 3 prior chemotherapy regimens had been received by the patients. Blood samples were analyzed 3 weeks after the start of treatment (second dose) and 6 weeks after the start of treatment. Blood samples gave median yields of around 140,000 T cells and 80,000 or so unique TCRs, along with a median clonality of 0.080. The study, an exploratory multi-omic analysis, examined somatic, immune and clinical correlates of response to PD-L1 blockade with atezolizumab in urothelial cancer. Pretreatment tumor samples, along with matched peripheral blood serially collected before and after atezolizumab treatment, were subjected to TCR sequencing. Durable clinical benefit was defined as progression-free survival longer than 6 months, and TCR features were also tested against progression-free and overall survival. Whole exome sequencing and RNA sequencing of pretreatment tumors were performed alongside TCR sequencing in the same patients. Nine or ten patients reached durable clinical benefit, while 20 to 25 patients did not. Pretreatment blood TCR-seq was available for 30 or so patients, at least one posttreatment blood collection was obtained for some 24 patients, and tumor TCR-seq was available for some 24 patients.

What this sample's time point label stands for: peripheral blood 6 weeks after treatment start. A total of about 31 patients with locally advanced or metastatic urothelial carcinoma, treated at Memorial Sloan Kettering on a trial protocol, made up the cohort. Peripheral blood mononuclear cells were collected pretreatment and during treatment, with between 1 and 8 total time points per patient. The Qiagen DNeasy Blood extraction kit was used to purify genomic DNA from total PBMCs and tumor samples. Collected pretreatment and during treatment, PBMCs were isolated and stored as previously described. About this clone itself: Its antigen remains undetermined. Base-call qualities are not available, and no considerably larger clone is one nucleotide away.

The CDR3 contains 14 residues, cysteine and phenylalanine counted. Only CDR3 DNA remains: 42 bases, in frame from the first base. CDR1 and CDR2 (SGHAT, FQNNGV) derive from the germline V gene. V ends up 4 bases short and J 6 bases short, with an unmatched junction base count of 3. Synthetic TCR analog templates were spiked into each PCR to estimate absolute template abundance from read counts. TCRbeta CDR3 regions were amplified from genomic DNA with bias-controlled V and J gene primers using the immunoSEQ assay. Sequencing of rearranged TCRbeta segments was done at approximately 20X coverage. Processing in the source paper ran as follows. Clustering was used to correct sequencing errors, and CDR3s were annotated against IMGT so that V, D and J genes could be assigned. Only productive TCRbeta rearrangements were used in downstream analyses, excluding out-of-frame or stop-codon sequences. To compute clonality, Shannon entropy was normalized by the log of the number of unique productive sequences and then subtracted from one. Fisher's exact test with Benjamini-Hochberg correction, at a threshold of adjusted p below 0.01, was used to find clones that differed between time points or between blood and tumor. Not all clones reach the TCRdb copy of this immuneACCESS table, which keeps in-frame sequences only. Checked studies attribute under half of the gap to unresolved V genes and leave the rest unexplained. The V and J calls and clone size are taken from that table; D and trimming were inferred from the DNA. The sample table lists roughly 110,000 clones, 91% of them with a count of one. The biggest ten clones account for 3% to 4% of the sample.

Beyond this particular receptor, the publication reports: A pretreatment peripheral blood TCR clonality below the median was linked to improved progression-free and overall survival. Because the sample size was small (n ≈ 30) and many exploratory analyses were performed, the results are intended to be hypothesis-generating. Among patients with durable benefit, tumor-associated TCR clones showed greater expansion in peripheral blood 3 weeks after treatment started (n ≈ 24, p = 0.022).

Sequencing was performed on PBMCs, taken around atezolizumab (anti-PD-L1) treatment. Here the chain combines TRBV11-2 and TRBJ1-6, with 7 junctional bases fitting TRBD1. The clonotype originates from a man aged 55 to 70 with urothelial cancer. The CDR3: CASSWGQRNSPLHF. DNA sequence: TGTGCCAGCAGCTGGGGACAGCGTAATTCACCCCTCCACTTT. The reference TRBV11-2 and TRBJ1-6 proteins fill in what lies around the CDR3, so the full variable domain reads EAGVAQSPRYKIIEKRQSVAFWCNPISGHATLYWYQQILGQGPKLLIQFQNNGVVDDSQLPKDRFSAERLKGVDSTLKIQPAKLEDSAVYLCASSWGQRNSPLHFGNGTRLTVT.